This T cell receptor (beta chain) was captured by sequencing in a study of CD8 T cells in ankylosing spondylitis. This clonotype was seen repeatedly, ten times or more. Its matching antigen is unknown. Findings and caveats of the study: A CD8+ phenotype characterized the disease-linked clones, which were relatively rare in peripheral blood. Reports say disease-linked clones showed up significantly more in matched ankylosing spondylitis synovial fluid. For ankylosing spondylitis blood, a TCR beta motif of 7 to 9 highly homologous variants appeared characteristic.

In making TCR beta libraries, quantitative 5'-RACE with molecular barcodes was used. Via MiXCR, TCRdb re-called the 5' RACE reads, giving one row per CDR3 protein. This table holds about 69,000 distinct CDR3 sequences, about 5.7% found once. This CDR3 spans 15 amino acids. The germline gives CDR1 DFQATT, CDR2 SNEGSKA (reference sequence). The V end lost 0 bases, the J end lost 7 bases, and 13 bases lay between the germline ends. Material: blood, either unsorted or a sorted T cell fraction (not recorded which). The chain employs TRBV20-1 and TRBJ1-6; no clear D gene. The sequence was collected from a male donor with ankylosing spondylitis or in good health (not recorded which). The CDR3 reads CSARDSRYSNSPLHF. The DNA for the CDR3 is TGCAGTGCTAGAGATTCGAGGTACAGCAATTCACCCCTCCACTTT.